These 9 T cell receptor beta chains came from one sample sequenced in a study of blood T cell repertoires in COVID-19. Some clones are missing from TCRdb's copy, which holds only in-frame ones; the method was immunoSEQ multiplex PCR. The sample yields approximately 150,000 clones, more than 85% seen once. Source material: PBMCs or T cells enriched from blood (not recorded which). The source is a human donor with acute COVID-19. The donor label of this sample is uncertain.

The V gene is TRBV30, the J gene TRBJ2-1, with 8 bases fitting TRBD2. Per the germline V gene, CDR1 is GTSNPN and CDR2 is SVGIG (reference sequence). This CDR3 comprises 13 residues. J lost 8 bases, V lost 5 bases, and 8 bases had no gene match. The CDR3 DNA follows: TGTGCCTGGGGGCCCGGGAGGGCGGATGAGCAGTTCTTC. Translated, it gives CAWGPGRADEQFF.

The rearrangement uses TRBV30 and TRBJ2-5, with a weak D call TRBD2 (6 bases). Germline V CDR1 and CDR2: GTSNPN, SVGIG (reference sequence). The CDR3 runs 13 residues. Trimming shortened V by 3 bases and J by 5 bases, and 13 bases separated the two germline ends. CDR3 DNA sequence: TGTGCCTGGAGGGGGGACTCCGGGGAGACCCAGTACTTC. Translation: CAWRGDSGETQYF. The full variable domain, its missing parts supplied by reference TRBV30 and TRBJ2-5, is SQTIHQWPATLVQPVGSPLSLECTVEGTSNPNLYWYRQAAGRGLQLLFYSVGIGQISSEVPQNLSASRPQDRQFILSSKKLLLSDSGFYLCAWRGDSGETQYFGPGTRLLVL.

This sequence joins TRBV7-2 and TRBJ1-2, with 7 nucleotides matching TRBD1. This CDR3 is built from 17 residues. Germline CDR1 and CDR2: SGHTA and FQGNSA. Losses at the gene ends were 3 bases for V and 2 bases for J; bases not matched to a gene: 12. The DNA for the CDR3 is TGTGCCAGCAGCTTCCGGGACAGACGAACGCTCAACTATGGCTACACCTTC. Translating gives CASSFRDRRTLNYGYTF.

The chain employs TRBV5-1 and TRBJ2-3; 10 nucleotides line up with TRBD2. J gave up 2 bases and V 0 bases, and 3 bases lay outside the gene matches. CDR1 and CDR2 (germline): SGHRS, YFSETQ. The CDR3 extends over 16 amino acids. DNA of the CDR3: TGCGCCAGCAGCTTGGGAGCGGGGGGGACCACAGATACGCAGTATTTT. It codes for CASSLGAGGTTDTQYF.

CDR3 nucleotide sequence: TGTGCCAGCAGTGGGACAGAGGCTTTCATGAACACTGAAGCTTTCTTT. This encodes CASSGTEAFMNTEAFF. The V call is TRBV2, the J call TRBJ1-1, with D possibly being TRBD1 (6 bases). This CDR3 spans 16 amino acids. Germline CDR1 SNHLY, CDR2 FYNNEI. Trimming left V 4 bases short and J 0 bases short, with 15 bases between. The entire variable domain, with the rest obtained from reference TRBV2 and TRBJ1-1, is as follows: EPEVTQTPSHQVTQMGQEVILRCVPISNHLYFYWYRQILGQKVEFLVSFYNNEISEKSEIFDDQFSVERPDGSNFTLKIRSTKLEDSAMYFCASSGTEAFMNTEAFFGQGTRLTVV.

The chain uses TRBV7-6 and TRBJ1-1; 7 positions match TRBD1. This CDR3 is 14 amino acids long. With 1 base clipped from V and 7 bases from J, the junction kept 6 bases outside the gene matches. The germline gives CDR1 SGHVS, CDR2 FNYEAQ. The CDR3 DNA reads TGTGCCAGCAGCTTAGATCCCGGGACAGTTGAAGCTTTCTTT. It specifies CASSLDPGTVEAFF. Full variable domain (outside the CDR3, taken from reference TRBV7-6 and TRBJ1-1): GAGVSQSPRYKVTKRGQDVALRCDPISGHVSLYWYRQALGQGPEFLTYFNYEAQQDKSGLPNDRFSAERPEGSISTLTIQRTEQRDSAMYRCASSLDPGTVEAFFGQGTRLTVV.

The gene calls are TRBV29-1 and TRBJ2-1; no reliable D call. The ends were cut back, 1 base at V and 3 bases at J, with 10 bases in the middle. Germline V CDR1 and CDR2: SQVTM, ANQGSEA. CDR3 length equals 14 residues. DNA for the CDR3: TGCAGCGTTGAAGGCGGTCTGGGCTACAATGAGCAGTTCTTC. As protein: CSVEGGLGYNEQFF.

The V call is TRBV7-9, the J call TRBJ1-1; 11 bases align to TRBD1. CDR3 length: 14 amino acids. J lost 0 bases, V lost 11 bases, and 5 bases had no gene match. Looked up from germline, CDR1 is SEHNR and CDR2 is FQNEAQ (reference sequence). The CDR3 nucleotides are TGTGCCCTCGGGACAGGGGGGTTGAACACTGAAGCTTTCTTT. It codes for CALGTGGLNTEAFF. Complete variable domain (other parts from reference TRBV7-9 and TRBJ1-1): DTGVSQNPRHKITKRGQNVTFRCDPISEHNRLYWYRQTLGQGPEFLTYFQNEAQLEKSRLLSDRFSAERPKGSFSTLEIQRTEQGDSAMYLCALGTGGLNTEAFFGQGTRLTVV.

The CDR3 DNA sequence: TGTGCCAGCAGCCCCCTCTTCCGGGGTAGCGGGAAGGGGGATACGCAGTATTTT. Translation gives CASSPLFRGSGKGDTQYF. This chain uses TRBV4-2 with TRBJ2-3; 8 nucleotides agree with TRBD2. This CDR3 is built from 18 residues. The germline gives CDR1 LGHNA, CDR2 YNFKEQ. Trimming cost V 4 bases and J 6 bases; bases outside gene matches: 18.